Listed below are T cell receptor beta chains from one sample, sequenced in a study of CD8 T cells in Susac syndrome. Using its own MiXCR run on the immunoSEQ multiplex PCR reads, TCRdb lists one record per CDR3 protein. The sample holds about 240,000 distinct CDR3 sequences, 95% to 97% seen once. Sequenced material: CD4+ T cells from PBMCs. These receptors were obtained from a human donor with Susac syndrome. Each CDR3 is given with its conserved first and last residue. D genes are given only for firm matches. Expanded clones get a size class; other rows say once, few or many, or leave the size out.

D gene: NA
clone size: NA
J gene: TRBJ2-5
V gene: TRBV20-1
CDR3 protein: CSATDEEYQETQYF
CDR3 DNA: TGCAGTGCTACAGACGAGGAGTACCAAGAGACCCAGTACTTC

D gene: TRBD1
clone size: once
J gene: TRBJ1-1
V gene: TRBV29-1
CDR3 protein: CSAAGTGDYTEAFF
CDR3 DNA: TGCAGCGCAGCAGGGACAGGAGATTACACTGAAGCTTTCTTT

D gene: TRBD1
clone size: NA
J gene: TRBJ2-2
V gene: TRBV24-1
CDR3 protein: CATGTENTGELFF
CDR3 DNA: TGTGCCACCGGGACAGAGAACACCGGGGAGCTGTTTTTT

D gene: TRBD2
clone size: NA
J gene: TRBJ2-7
V gene: TRBV6-5
CDR3 protein: CASSHHAKSRLAGTYEQYF
CDR3 DNA: TGTGCCAGCAGTCACCATGCAAAATCTCGACTAGCGGGAACCTACGAGCAGTACTTC

D gene: TRBD2
clone size: once
J gene: TRBJ2-5
V gene: TRBV12-3/TRBV12-4
CDR3 protein: CASSTSPYSGNQETQYF
CDR3 DNA: TGTGCCAGCAGTACCTCACCCTATAGCGGGAACCAAGAGACCCAGTACTTC

D gene: TRBD1
clone size: NA
J gene: TRBJ2-6
V gene: TRBV29-1
CDR3 protein: CSGETGSNSGANVLTF
CDR3 DNA: TGCAGCGGCGAGACAGGGTCAAACTCTGGGGCCAACGTCCTGACTTTC

D gene: TRBD1
clone size: NA
J gene: TRBJ2-1
V gene: TRBV6-6
CDR3 protein: CASFSLQGLNNEQFF
CDR3 DNA: TGTGCCAGCTTTTCTTTACAGGGGTTGAACAATGAGCAGTTCTTC

D gene: TRBD1
clone size: NA
J gene: TRBJ1-1
V gene: TRBV30
CDR3 protein: CAWQKRQGGNTEAFF
CDR3 DNA: TGTGCCTGGCAAAAGCGACAGGGGGGGAACACTGAAGCTTTCTTT

D gene: TRBD1
clone size: NA
J gene: TRBJ1-2
V gene: TRBV5-4
CDR3 protein: CASSPTLGQGASGYTF
CDR3 DNA: TGTGCCAGCAGCCCAACCTTGGGACAGGGGGCAAGTGGCTACACCTTC

D gene: NA
clone size: NA
J gene: TRBJ1-2
V gene: TRBV28
CDR3 protein: CASSMPRSRGGYTF
CDR3 DNA: TGTGCCAGCAGTATGCCCCGTTCTCGGGGTGGCTACACCTTC

D gene: TRBD1
clone size: NA
J gene: TRBJ1-5
V gene: TRBV28
CDR3 protein: CASNLGGGGVGKSQPQHF
CDR3 DNA: TGTGCCAGCAACCTAGGCGGAGGGGGCGTGGGGAAGAGTCAGCCCCAGCATTTT

D gene: NA
clone size: NA
J gene: TRBJ2-5
V gene: TRBV4-2
CDR3 protein: CASSQVRAEETQYF
CDR3 DNA: TGTGCCAGCAGCCAAGTTAGAGCGGAAGAGACCCAGTACTTC

D gene: NA
clone size: NA
J gene: TRBJ2-7
V gene: TRBV20-1
CDR3 protein: CSGLFVDADEQYF
CDR3 DNA: TGCAGTGGCCTCTTTGTAGACGCAGACGAGCAGTACTTC

D gene: NA
clone size: NA
J gene: TRBJ2-4
V gene: TRBV20-1
CDR3 protein: CSARPNVGAQAKNIQYF
CDR3 DNA: TGCAGTGCTAGACCCAACGTAGGGGCCCAGGCCAAAAACATTCAGTACTTC

D gene: NA
clone size: NA
J gene: TRBJ2-7
V gene: TRBV28
CDR3 protein: CASSTGAGEYEQYF
CDR3 DNA: TGTGCCAGCAGCACGGGGGCGGGGGAATACGAGCAGTACTTC

D gene: TRBD1
clone size: NA
J gene: TRBJ1-5
V gene: TRBV7-8
CDR3 protein: CASSYDSGGGQPQHF
CDR3 DNA: TGTGCCAGCAGCTACGACTCAGGGGGTGGTCAGCCCCAGCATTTT

D gene: NA
clone size: NA
J gene: TRBJ2-1
V gene: TRBV9
CDR3 protein: CASSVAGRLGHEQFF
CDR3 DNA: TGTGCCAGCAGCGTAGCGGGTCGCTTAGGCCATGAGCAGTTCTTC

D gene: NA
clone size: few
J gene: TRBJ2-6
V gene: TRBV27
CDR3 protein: CASSFDRANVLTF
CDR3 DNA: TGTGCCAGCAGTTTTGACAGGGCCAACGTCCTGACTTTC

D gene: NA
clone size: NA
J gene: TRBJ1-1
V gene: TRBV9
CDR3 protein: CASSVAGLGTEAFF
CDR3 DNA: TGTGCCAGCAGCGTAGCCGGTCTTGGAACTGAAGCTTTCTTT

D gene: TRBD1
clone size: NA
J gene: TRBJ2-7
V gene: TRBV5-1
CDR3 protein: CASSLGVGQGEIF
CDR3 DNA: TGCGCCAGCAGCTTGGGAGTCGGGCAGGGGGAGATCTTC

D gene: TRBD2
clone size: NA
J gene: TRBJ2-7
V gene: TRBV28
CDR3 protein: CASRDLSGKFSYEQYF
CDR3 DNA: TGTGCCAGCAGGGACCTTAGCGGGAAGTTCAGCTACGAGCAGTACTTC

D gene: NA
clone size: NA
J gene: TRBJ2-7
V gene: TRBV29-1
CDR3 protein: CSVDSGQLYEQYF
CDR3 DNA: TGCAGCGTTGATTCGGGTCAGCTCTACGAGCAGTACTTC

D gene: NA
clone size: NA
J gene: TRBJ2-5
V gene: TRBV20-1
CDR3 protein: CSAARPQRAETQYF
CDR3 DNA: TGCAGTGCCGCACGCCCCCAGCGGGCGGAGACCCAGTACTTC

D gene: NA
clone size: NA
J gene: TRBJ2-1
V gene: TRBV20-1
CDR3 protein: CSARGDTYYNEQFF
CDR3 DNA: TGCAGTGCTAGGGGGGACACCTACTACAATGAGCAGTTCTTC

D gene: TRBD2
clone size: NA
J gene: TRBJ2-3
V gene: TRBV28
CDR3 protein: CASIPGLAGRTDTQYF
CDR3 DNA: TGTGCCAGCATCCCCGGACTAGCGGGACGCACAGATACGCAGTATTTT

D gene: NA
clone size: NA
J gene: TRBJ2-5
V gene: TRBV5-1
CDR3 protein: CASSLRTDQETQYF
CDR3 DNA: TGCGCCAGCAGCTTGAGGACAGACCAAGAGACCCAGTACTTC

D gene: TRBD1
clone size: NA
J gene: TRBJ1-5
V gene: TRBV30
CDR3 protein: CAWSVFWTGANQPQHF
CDR3 DNA: TGTGCCTGGAGTGTATTTTGGACAGGGGCAAATCAGCCCCAGCATTTT

D gene: TRBD1
clone size: NA
J gene: TRBJ1-1
V gene: TRBV2
CDR3 protein: CASSAFRGRWTEAFF
CDR3 DNA: TGTGCCAGCAGTGCTTTCAGGGGGCGTTGGACTGAAGCTTTCTTT

D gene: NA
clone size: NA
J gene: TRBJ2-1
V gene: TRBV7-3
CDR3 protein: CASSLLSDYNEQFF
CDR3 DNA: TGTGCCAGCAGCTTACTCTCAGACTACAATGAGCAGTTCTTC

D gene: TRBD1
clone size: NA
J gene: TRBJ2-5
V gene: TRBV2
CDR3 protein: CASSRQGEETQYF
CDR3 DNA: TGTGCCAGCAGTCGACAGGGAGAAGAGACCCAGTACTTC

D gene: NA
clone size: NA
J gene: TRBJ1-2
V gene: TRBV4-1
CDR3 protein: CASSQPGGRPYGYTF
CDR3 DNA: TGCGCCAGCAGCCAACCCGGGGGGCGCCCCTATGGCTACACCTTC

D gene: TRBD1
clone size: NA
J gene: TRBJ2-7
V gene: TRBV20-1
CDR3 protein: CSAPGQGAYEQYF
CDR3 DNA: TGCAGTGCACCGGGACAGGGGGCCTACGAGCAGTACTTC